This T cell receptor beta chain is from a study of OX40 agonist ivuxolimab in advanced cancers. Notes on the research overall: Ivuxolimab was an agonistic, fully human IgG2 monoclonal antibody directed against OX40 (CD134), a costimulatory receptor. Intravenous ivuxolimab was administered to patients every 2 weeks at six dose levels: 0.01, 0.1, 0.3, 1.5, 3 and 10 mg/kg. Among the approximately 50 dose-escalation patients, about 20 had hepatocellular carcinoma, roughly 15 melanoma, 9 renal cell carcinoma and 9 head and neck cancer. The dose-escalation cohort was over 70% male with a mean age of approximately 60 years, ranging from roughly 20 to 85. Prior anti-PD-1, anti-PD-L1 or anti-CTLA-4 therapy was permitted, and checkpoint inhibitors had been received by more than 35% of dose-escalation patients. Partial responses occurred in three dose-escalation patients: two with cutaneous melanoma and one with hepatocellular carcinoma. Peripheral TCRbeta sequencing was intended to test whether TCR sequence diversity was altered and clonal T-cell expansion was caused by ivuxolimab. The paper describes the monotherapy dose-escalation part (N of about 50 patients) of the phase I trial of ivuxolimab.

The germline V and J ends show losses of 6 bases and 6 bases respectively, and no gene match explains 10 bases of the junction. CDR1 MNHEY and CDR2 SMNVEV were looked up in the germline V gene (reference sequence). The CDR3 sequence holds 15 residues, the cysteine and phenylalanine included. The retained sequence is limited to the CDR3, 45 bases, with the frame set at the first base. Genomic DNA was extracted from sorted cells for sequencing of the TCRbeta CDR3 region. The immunoSEQ Assay was used to sequence the TCRbeta CDR3 regions. The clones in this table, taken by TCRdb from immuneACCESS, are in-frame only. Not every clone is retained; where verified, under half of the shortfall comes from an unresolved V gene, and the cause of the rest is unknown. The sample table contains 60,000 to 75,000 clones; only one count was recorded for roughly 89% of them. The top ten clones comprise around 0.78% of the sample.

Patients with autoimmune disease history or receiving systemic immunosuppression were excluded from the trial. Peripheral blood for TCR sequencing was drawn from every dose cohort at baseline, at cycle 4 day 1 and at cycle 7 day 1. The samples were taken from a phase I, first-in-human, multicenter, open-label dose-escalation trial of ivuxolimab. Adults with locally advanced or metastatic melanoma, renal cell carcinoma, hepatocellular carcinoma or head and neck squamous cell carcinoma were enrolled in the trial. Before TCR sequencing, CD4+ T cells and CD8+ T cells were sorted from peripheral blood as separate populations. Regarding this clone: The specificity of this receptor is unknown. Base qualities are not at hand, and no much larger clone is one base apart.

Overall study outcomes, separate from this receptor: At doses of 0.1 to 3.0 mg/kg, clonal expansion of both CD4+ and CD8+ T cells in blood was seen between baseline and week 6. In the 0.1-3.0 mg/kg groups, partial responders had among the lowest normalized peripheral clonal expansion, particularly in CD8+ T cells. After ivuxolimab, expanded clones were on average more numerous among CD8+ T cells than among CD4+ T cells. Antigen specificity was not determined for the clonally expanded peripheral T cells. Low levels of normalized T-cell clonal expansion were also seen in some patients who did not respond.

This chain joins TRBV27 to TRBJ2-1, with 8 central nucleotides matching TRBD2. The origin of this receptor is an adult with an advanced solid tumor such as melanoma, head and neck, liver or kidney cancer. The source material was CD4+ or CD8+ T cells sorted from blood, sampled in a trial of the OX40 agonist ivuxolimab. The bases read TGTGCCAGCAGCCGACCCGGGACTAGAAGCAATGAGCAGTTCTTC. Its amino acids are CASSRPGTRSNEQFF.